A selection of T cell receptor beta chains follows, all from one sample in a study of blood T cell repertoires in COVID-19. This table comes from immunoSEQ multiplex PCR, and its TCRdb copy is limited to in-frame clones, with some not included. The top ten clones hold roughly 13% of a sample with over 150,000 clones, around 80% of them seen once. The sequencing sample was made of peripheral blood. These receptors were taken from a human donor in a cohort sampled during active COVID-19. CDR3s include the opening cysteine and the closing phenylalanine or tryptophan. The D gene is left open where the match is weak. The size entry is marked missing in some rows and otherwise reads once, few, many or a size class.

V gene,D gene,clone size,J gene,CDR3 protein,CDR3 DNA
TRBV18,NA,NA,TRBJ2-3,CASSPPEDRDTQYF,TGTGCCAGCTCACCACCCGAGGACAGAGATACGCAGTATTTT
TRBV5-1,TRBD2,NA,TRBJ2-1,CASSPGGVNEQFF,TGCGCCAGCAGCCCCGGGGGGGTTAATGAGCAGTTCTTC
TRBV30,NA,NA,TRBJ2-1,CAWKGQAYNEQFF,TGTGCCTGGAAGGGGCAGGCCTACAATGAGCAGTTCTTC
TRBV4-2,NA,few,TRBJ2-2,CASSPEHGELFF,TGTGCCAGCAGCCCGGAGCACGGGGAGCTGTTTTTT
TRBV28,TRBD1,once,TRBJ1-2,CASSPTGSDSYTF,TGTGCCAGCAGTCCGACAGGGTCAGACAGCTACACCTTC
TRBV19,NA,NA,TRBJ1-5,CASSPATTDVNQPQHF,TGTGCCAGTAGCCCAGCCACGACAGATGTAAATCAGCCCCAGCATTTT
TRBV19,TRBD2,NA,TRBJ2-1,CASSTSRTSGSNEQFF,TGTGCCAGTAGTACGAGCCGGACTAGCGGGAGCAATGAGCAGTTCTTC
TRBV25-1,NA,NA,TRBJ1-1,CASTTGNTEAFF,TGTGCCAGTACGACAGGGAACACTGAAGCTTTCTTT
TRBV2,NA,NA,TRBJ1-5,CASGNRTRNQPQHF,TGTGCCAGCGGGAATCGGACACGCAATCAGCCCCAGCATTTT
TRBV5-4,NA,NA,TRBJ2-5,CASSPGRDQETQYF,TGTGCCAGCAGCCCCGGTCGAGACCAAGAGACCCAGTACTTC
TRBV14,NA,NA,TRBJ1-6,CASSQERRETYNSPLHF,TGTGCCAGCAGCCAAGAGAGGAGGGAGACCTATAATTCACCCCTCCACTTT
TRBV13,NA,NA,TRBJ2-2,CASSLGKGGAGELFF,TGTGCCAGCAGCTTAGGCAAAGGGGGTGCCGGGGAGCTGTTTTTT